Following are 6 T cell receptor beta chains from one sample sequenced in a study of blood T cell repertoires in COVID-19. Profiled with immunoSEQ multiplex PCR; TCRdb holds only in-frame clones, not every one. Of fewer than 250,000 clones in the sample, 85% to 90% were seen once. Source material: peripheral blood. The receptors were sampled from a woman aged 55-69 years with acute or convalescent COVID-19.

This chain connects TRBV7-2 to TRBJ2-2; D not certain. The CDR3 is 13 amino acids. Germline-derived CDR1 and CDR2 are SGHTA and FQGNSA. V was shortened by 0 bases and J by 6 bases, with 5 bases between the two germline ends. The DNA for the CDR3 is TGTGCCAGCAGCTTAGCCCTAGCCGGGGAGCTGTTTTTT. Translation gives CASSLALAGELFF.

The J gene is TRBJ1-5, the V gene TRBV12-3 or TRBV12-4; D is unresolved. The V gene lost 2 bases and the J gene lost 5 bases, with 7 bases spanning the gap. The CDR3 spans 13 residues. This CDR3 is CASSLYGDQPQHF. The CDR3 region has the DNA TGTGCCAGCAGTTTATACGGTGATCAGCCCCAGCATTTT.

The chain links TRBV3-1 (or the pseudogene TRBV3-2) to TRBJ2-1, with 14 bases fitting TRBD2. The CDR3 is 16 residues long. The J segment lost 9 bases and the V segment lost 2 bases, leaving 6 bases of the junction unmatched. Germline CDR1 reads LGHDT; CDR2 reads YNNKEL (reference sequence). CDR3 sequence: CASSQLGLAGVGEQFF. Written as DNA, the CDR3 is TGTGCCAGCAGCCAACTGGGACTAGCGGGGGTCGGTGAGCAGTTCTTC.

The rearrangement uses TRBV5-1 and TRBJ1-2; D may be TRBD1 (6 bases). Trimming took off 5 bases at V and 0 bases at J, with 14 bases between the two ends. Germline loops: CDR1 SGHRS, CDR2 YFSETQ. The length of the CDR3 is 15 residues. Written as DNA, the CDR3 is TGCGCCAGCAGGGCAGCCCCAGGGGCTAACTATGGCTACACCTTC. As protein: CASRAAPGANYGYTF.

This clone was counted once. This chain uses TRBV2 with TRBJ1-5; TRBD1 is a possible D gene (6 bases). CDR1 and CDR2 from the germline V gene are SNHLY and FYNNEI. Trimming removed 11 bases from V and 3 bases from J, with 20 bases in between. The CDR3 has 15 amino acids. The CDR3 nucleotides are TGTGCCTCAACCTGGGGGCAGCCTTCCAATCAGCCCCAGCATTTT. Its translation: CASTWGQPSNQPQHF.

The rearrangement uses TRBV30 and TRBJ2-3, with 8 bases identical to TRBD2. The V segment lost 3 bases and the J segment 2 bases; nucleotides outside the gene matches: 4. Germline values: CDR1 GTSNPN, CDR2 SVGIG (reference sequence). CDR3 size: 14 residues. CDR3 nucleotide sequence: TGTGCCTGGAGCGGGGGGGGCTTCACAGATACGCAGTATTTT. Protein sequence: CAWSGGGFTDTQYF.